The rows below give T cell receptor beta chains drawn from one sample of a study of shared clonotypes between healthy human individuals. Using immunoSEQ multiplex PCR, the repertoire was profiled, and TCRdb retains in-frame clones only, with some absent. The sample yields nearly 750,000 clones, roughly two thirds seen once. Specimen: memory CD4+ T cells sorted from blood. The receptors stem from a woman in her twenties or thirties in good health. Each CDR3 is given with its conserved first and last residue. Each record gives: J gene, D gene, clone size, V gene, CDR3 protein, CDR3 DNA. A D gene is named only where the DNA matches it firmly. Clone sizes are given selectively: once, few, many, or a class where the clone is expanded.

J: TRBJ2-1; D: TRBD2; size: few; V: TRBV29-1; CDR3: CSVEGWREAQGYFF; DNA: TGCAGCGTTGAAGGATGGCGGGAGGCCCAAGGGTACTTCTTC
J: TRBJ2-5; D: TRBD2; size: NA; V: TRBV6-5; CDR3: CASSGMTSYFETQYF; DNA: TGTGCCAGCAGTGGGATGACTAGCTACTTTGAGACCCAGTACTTC
J: TRBJ1-3; D: NA; size: NA; V: TRBV27; CDR3: CASSLSKVGNTIYF; DNA: TGTGCCAGCAGTTTATCAAAGGTGGGGAACACCATATATTTT
J: TRBJ2-3; D: NA; size: NA; V: TRBV5-1; CDR3: CASSPVFLRTDTQYF; DNA: TGCGCCAGCAGCCCCGTTTTTCTTCGCACAGATACGCAGTATTTT
J: TRBJ1-3; D: TRBD1; size: few; V: TRBV4-2; CDR3: CASSQESIAGGSGNTIYF; DNA: TGTGCCAGCAGCCAAGAGTCAATAGCAGGGGGCTCTGGAAACACCATATATTTT
J: TRBJ2-7; D: NA; size: NA; V: TRBV19; CDR3: CASSIQVGTGHEQYF; DNA: TGTGCCAGTAGTATCCAGGTCGGTACCGGCCACGAGCAGTACTTC
J: TRBJ1-5; D: TRBD1; size: NA; V: TRBV6-4; CDR3: CASSVDAGGSQPQHF; DNA: TGTGCCAGCAGTGTCGACGCAGGGGGCAGTCAGCCCCAGCATTTT
J: TRBJ1-2; D: TRBD1; size: NA; V: TRBV5-4; CDR3: CASRRDRDGYTF; DNA: TGTGCCAGCAGACGGGACAGGGATGGCTACACCTTC
J: TRBJ2-3; D: NA; size: many; V: TRBV7-9; CDR3: CASSLWISSSTDTQYF; DNA: TGTGCCAGCAGCTTGTGGATCTCCTCGTCCACAGATACGCAGTATTTT
J: TRBJ2-5; D: NA; size: many; V: TRBV7-8; CDR3: CASSLPVGISGKETQYF; DNA: TGTGCCAGCAGCTTACCGGTTGGAATTAGCGGCAAAGAGACCCAGTACTTC
J: TRBJ2-1; D: TRBD1; size: NA; V: TRBV6-1; CDR3: CASSEVGTGGIEQFF; DNA: TGTGCCAGCAGTGAAGTAGGGACAGGCGGTATTGAGCAGTTCTTC
J: TRBJ2-3; D: TRBD2; size: NA; V: TRBV6-1; CDR3: CASSDAGVGEDTQYF; DNA: TGTGCCAGCAGTGACGCGGGAGTAGGAGAAGATACGCAGTATTTT
J: TRBJ2-3; D: NA; size: NA; V: TRBV7-2; CDR3: CASSPDWGFDTQYF; DNA: TGTGCCAGCAGCCCCGACTGGGGGTTTGATACGCAGTATTTT
J: TRBJ2-2; D: TRBD2; size: NA; V: TRBV7-2; CDR3: CASSLVSSGRRELFF; DNA: TGTGCCAGCAGCTTAGTGTCTAGCGGGAGGCGGGAGCTGTTTTTT
J: TRBJ1-5; D: NA; size: NA; V: TRBV30; CDR3: CARKGNQPQHF; DNA: TGTGCCCGAAAGGGGAATCAGCCCCAGCATTTT
J: TRBJ2-3; D: NA; size: NA; V: TRBV7-8; CDR3: CASSLAMLADTQYF; DNA: TGTGCCAGCAGCTTAGCGATGCTAGCAGATACGCAGTATTTT
J: TRBJ2-2; D: TRBD2; size: NA; V: TRBV13; CDR3: CASSPYRLAGDTGELFF; DNA: TGTGCCAGCAGCCCTTATCGACTAGCGGGAGACACCGGGGAGCTGTTTTTT
J: TRBJ1-4; D: NA; size: NA; V: TRBV25-1; CDR3: CASSLGSGTVREKLFF; DNA: TGTGCCAGCAGTCTTGGGTCCGGGACGGTACGGGAAAAACTGTTTTTT
J: TRBJ2-7; D: TRBD1; size: NA; V: TRBV10-1; CDR3: CASSDSDRLNEQYF; DNA: TGCGCCAGCAGTGATTCGGACAGGCTCAACGAGCAGTACTTC
J: TRBJ2-1; D: TRBD2; size: NA; V: TRBV6-6; CDR3: CASRSGTSDEQFF; DNA: TGTGCCAGCAGGTCCGGGACTAGCGATGAGCAGTTCTTC
J: TRBJ2-2; D: TRBD2; size: NA; V: TRBV25-1; CDR3: CASKPPGRAGELFF; DNA: TGTGCCAGCAAGCCCCCAGGGAGGGCCGGGGAGCTGTTTTTT
J: TRBJ1-2; D: NA; size: NA; V: TRBV4-1; CDR3: CASSQDRGRIGYTF; DNA: TGCGCCAGCAGCCAAGATCGGGGAAGGATTGGCTACACCTTC
J: TRBJ2-3; D: NA; size: NA; V: TRBV15; CDR3: CATSTRLGEGPDTQYF; DNA: TGTGCCACCAGCACGCGACTAGGCGAGGGTCCAGATACGCAGTATTTT
J: TRBJ1-2; D: TRBD1; size: few; V: TRBV30; CDR3: CAWSPTGGGYTF; DNA: TGTGCCTGGAGTCCGACAGGGGGTGGCTACACCTTC
J: TRBJ2-1; D: NA; size: NA; V: TRBV28; CDR3: CASSFGNSYNEQFF; DNA: TGTGCCAGCAGTTTCGGGAACTCCTACAATGAGCAGTTCTTC
J: TRBJ2-2; D: NA; size: many; V: TRBV4-1; CDR3: CASSPDGVNGELFF; DNA: TGCGCCAGCAGCCCCGATGGAGTCAACGGGGAGCTGTTTTTT
J: TRBJ1-1; D: NA; size: few; V: TRBV18; CDR3: CASSPGLNTEAFF; DNA: TGTGCCAGCTCACCAGGGTTGAACACTGAAGCTTTCTTT
J: TRBJ2-2; D: NA; size: once; V: TRBV6-1; CDR3: CASSAEGLRTGELFF; DNA: TGTGCCAGCAGTGCGGAGGGCCTAAGGACCGGGGAGCTGTTTTTT
J: TRBJ1-1; D: NA; size: NA; V: TRBV28; CDR3: CASSSGQSTEAFF; DNA: TGTGCCAGCAGTTCGGGACAATCCACTGAAGCTTTCTTT
J: TRBJ1-5; D: NA; size: NA; V: TRBV14; CDR3: CASSQDIGQPQHF; DNA: TGTGCCAGCAGCCAAGATATCGGTCAGCCCCAGCATTTT
J: TRBJ2-1; D: TRBD2; size: NA; V: TRBV4-1; CDR3: CASSLSGGSYNEQFF; DNA: TGCGCCAGCAGCCTATCGGGGGGCTCCTACAATGAGCAGTTCTTC